This T cell receptor beta chain was profiled in a study of T cells in Graves' hyperthyroidism and ophthalmopathy. Study-wide findings and caveats: Most expanded thyroid clonotypes above 0.001 recurred in blood.

Amplification of TCR beta CDR3 regions was performed using RNA transcripts as template. RT-PCR in the first round (using the HTBI primer set) targeted the TCR CDR3. MiXCR was run by TCRdb on the multiplex PCR reads, yielding one entry per CDR3 protein. Of around 350,000 distinct CDR3 sequences listed, approximately 25% were seen once; the top ten hold about 70%. The definition of stable Graves' hyperthyroidism was no ophthalmopathy progression within 18 months. Germline lookup yields CDR1 SGHTA and CDR2 FQGNSA. This CDR3 contains 14 residues. Trimming left V 7 bases short and J 2 bases short, with 11 bases between. A word on this clonotype: Antigen unknown.

The sequence came from a man aged 45-65 years with Graves' hyperthyroidism. The sample taken for sequencing was blood. This chain connects TRBV7-2 to TRBJ2-2, with D possibly being TRBD2 (6 bases). The CDR3 DNA reads TGTGCCAGCAAACTGACTAGTAACACCGGGGAGCTGTTTTTT. This sequence encodes CASKLTSNTGELFF.